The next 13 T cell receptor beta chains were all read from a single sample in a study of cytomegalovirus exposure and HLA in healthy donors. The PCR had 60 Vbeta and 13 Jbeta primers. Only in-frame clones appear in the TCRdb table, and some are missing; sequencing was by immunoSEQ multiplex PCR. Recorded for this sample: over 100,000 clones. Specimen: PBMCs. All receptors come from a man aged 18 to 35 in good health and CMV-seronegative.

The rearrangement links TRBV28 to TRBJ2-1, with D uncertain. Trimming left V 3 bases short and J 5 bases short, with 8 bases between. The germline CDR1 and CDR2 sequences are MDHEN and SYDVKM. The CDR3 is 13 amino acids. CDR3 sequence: CASSLIRNNEQFF. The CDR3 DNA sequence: TGTGCCAGCAGTTTGATTAGAAACAATGAGCAGTTCTTC.

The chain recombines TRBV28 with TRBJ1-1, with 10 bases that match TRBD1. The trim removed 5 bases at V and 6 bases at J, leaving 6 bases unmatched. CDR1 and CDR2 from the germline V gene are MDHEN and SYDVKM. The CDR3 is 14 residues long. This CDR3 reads CASSPDRGRPEAFF. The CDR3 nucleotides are TGTGCCAGCAGTCCTGACAGGGGGCGGCCTGAAGCTTTCTTT.

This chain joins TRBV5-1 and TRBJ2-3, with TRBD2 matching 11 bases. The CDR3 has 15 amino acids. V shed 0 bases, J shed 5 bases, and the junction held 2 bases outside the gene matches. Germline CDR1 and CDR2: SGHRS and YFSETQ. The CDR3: CASSLGGTSGDTQYF. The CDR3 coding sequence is TGCGCCAGCAGCTTGGGGGGGACTAGCGGAGATACGCAGTATTTT.

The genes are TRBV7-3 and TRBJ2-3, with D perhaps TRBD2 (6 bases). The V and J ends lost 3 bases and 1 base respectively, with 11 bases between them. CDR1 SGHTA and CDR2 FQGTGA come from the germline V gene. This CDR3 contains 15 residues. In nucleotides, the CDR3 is TGTGCCAGCAGCTTTGGGGCGGGGCGCACAGATACGCAGTATTTT. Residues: CASSFGAGRTDTQYF.

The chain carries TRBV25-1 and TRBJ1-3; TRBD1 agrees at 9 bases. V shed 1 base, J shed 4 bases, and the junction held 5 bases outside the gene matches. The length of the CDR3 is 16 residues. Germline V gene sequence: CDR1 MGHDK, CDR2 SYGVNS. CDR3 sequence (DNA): TGTGCCAGCAGTGAATTGGTCGGGACAGGGGGAAACACCATATATTTT. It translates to CASSELVGTGGNTIYF.

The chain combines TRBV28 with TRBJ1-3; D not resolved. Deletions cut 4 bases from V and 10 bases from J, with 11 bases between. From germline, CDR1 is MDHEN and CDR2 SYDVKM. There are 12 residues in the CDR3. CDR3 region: CASSSERRTIYF. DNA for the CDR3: TGTGCCAGCAGTTCTGAGAGGCGAACCATATATTTT. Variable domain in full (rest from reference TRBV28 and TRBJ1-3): DVKVTQSSRYLVKRTGEKVFLECVQDMDHENMFWYRQDPGLGLRLIYFSYDVKMKEKGDIPEGYSVSREKKERFSLILESASTNQTSMYLCASSSERRTIYFGEGSWLTVV.

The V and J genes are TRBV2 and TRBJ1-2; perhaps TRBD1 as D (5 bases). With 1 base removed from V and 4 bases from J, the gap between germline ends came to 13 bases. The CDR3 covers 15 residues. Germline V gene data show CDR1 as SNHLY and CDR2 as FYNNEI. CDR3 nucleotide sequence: TGTGCCAGCAGTGAAGGCTTGGGGCAGGTCTATGGCTACACCTTC. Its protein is CASSEGLGQVYGYTF.

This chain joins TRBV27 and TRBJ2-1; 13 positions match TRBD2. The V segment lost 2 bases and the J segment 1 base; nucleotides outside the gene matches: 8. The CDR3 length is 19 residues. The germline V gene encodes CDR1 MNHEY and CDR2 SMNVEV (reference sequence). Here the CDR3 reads CASSLRGLAGVASYNEQFF. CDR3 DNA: TGTGCCAGCAGTTTACGAGGACTAGCGGGGGTAGCTTCCTACAATGAGCAGTTCTTC.

The CDR3 DNA is TGTGCCAGCAGCTTAGCCTTTTACTCCCATGAGACCCAGTACTTC. Protein product: CASSLAFYSHETQYF. The chain uses TRBV11-2 and TRBJ2-5; D ambiguous. There are 15 residues in the CDR3. The V gene's germline CDR1 is SGHAT and CDR2 FQNNGV. Trimming cost V 1 base and J 5 bases, with 14 bases left between them.

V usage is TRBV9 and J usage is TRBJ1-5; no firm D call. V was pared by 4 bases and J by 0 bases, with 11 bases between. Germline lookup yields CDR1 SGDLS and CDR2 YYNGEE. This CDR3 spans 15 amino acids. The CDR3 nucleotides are TGTGCCAGCAGCCGTGGAGGGAATAGCAATCAGCCCCAGCATTTT. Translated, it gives CASSRGGNSNQPQHF. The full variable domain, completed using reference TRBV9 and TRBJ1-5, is DSGVTQTPKHLITATGQRVTLRCSPRSGDLSVYWYQQSLDQGLQFLIQYYNGEERAKGNILERFSAQQFPDLHSELNLSSLELGDSALYFCASSRGGNSNQPQHFGDGTRLSIL.

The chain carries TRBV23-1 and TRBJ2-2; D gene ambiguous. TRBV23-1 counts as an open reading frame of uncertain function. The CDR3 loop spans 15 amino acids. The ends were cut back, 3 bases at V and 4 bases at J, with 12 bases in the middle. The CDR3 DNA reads TGCGCCAGCAGTCATGGCGGCCGCGGCACCGGGGAGCTGTTTTTT. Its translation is CASSHGGRGTGELFF.

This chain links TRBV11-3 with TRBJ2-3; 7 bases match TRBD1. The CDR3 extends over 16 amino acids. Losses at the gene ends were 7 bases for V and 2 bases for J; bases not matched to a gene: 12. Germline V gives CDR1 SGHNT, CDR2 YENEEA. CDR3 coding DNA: TGTGCCAGCACCGACCTGGTGGGACAGATCACAGATACGCAGTATTTT. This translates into CASTDLVGQITDTQYF.

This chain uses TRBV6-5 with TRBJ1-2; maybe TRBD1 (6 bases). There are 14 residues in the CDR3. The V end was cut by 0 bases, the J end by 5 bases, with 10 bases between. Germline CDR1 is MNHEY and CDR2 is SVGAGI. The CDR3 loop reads CASSYSGTRYGYTF. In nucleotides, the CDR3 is TGTGCCAGCAGTTACTCTGGGACACGTTATGGCTACACCTTC.